The 6 T cell receptor beta chains reported below all come from one sample, sequenced in a study of blood T cell repertoires in COVID-19. Sequencing was performed with immunoSEQ multiplex PCR; in TCRdb, only in-frame clones are kept and a portion is missing. The table includes about 150,000 clones, roughly four fifths detected once. The specimen sequenced was peripheral blood. These receptors came from a human donor with acute or convalescent COVID-19. The donor label of this sample is uncertain.

This clone is a singleton in its sample. The rearrangement links TRBV7-2 to TRBJ1-3; no firm D call. Trimming removed 4 bases at V and 2 bases at J, with 6 bases between. The CDR3 runs to 13 residues. Germline CDR1 SGHTA, CDR2 FQGNSA. CDR3 sequence (DNA): TGTGCCAGCAGCTCGCGGGCTGGAAACACCATATATTTT. This encodes CASSSRAGNTIYF.

This clone was detected once. One end of the junction varies from germline; a read error may be responsible. This chain links TRBV29-1 with TRBJ1-6; 9 bases align to TRBD1. The CDR3 contains 13 residues. CDR1 and CDR2 from the germline V gene are SQVTM and ANQGSEA. In nucleotides, the CDR3 is TGCAGCATTGAGACAGGGGGTAATTCACCCCTCCACTTT. It codes for CSIETGGNSPLHF.

With respect to this clone: Different DNA sequences within this sample yield the same CDR3. This rearrangement joins TRBV30 to TRBJ1-4; TRBD1 is a possible D gene (6 bases). The CDR3 sequence is 12 residues long. Germline values: CDR1 GTSNPN, CDR2 SVGIG (reference sequence). The V end was cut by 0 bases, the J end by 7 bases, with 6 bases between. CDR3 DNA: TGTGCCTGGAGTGTCAGGGGTGAAAAACTGTTTTTT. Protein sequence: CAWSVRGEKLFF.

This sequence joins TRBV6-6 and TRBJ1-2, with 7 nucleotides matching TRBD1. Per germline, CDR1 MNHNY and CDR2 SVGAGI (reference sequence). The CDR3 spans 14 residues. V was clipped by 2 bases and J by 2 bases; unmatched bases: 2. The chain's CDR3 is CASSYETGNYGYTF. CDR3 coding DNA: TGTGCCAGCAGTTACGAGACAGGGAACTATGGCTACACCTTC.

The gene calls are TRBV29-1 and TRBJ1-1, with TRBD1 matching over 7 bases. CDR3 length: 13 amino acids. CDR1 SQVTM and CDR2 ANQGSEA come from the germline V gene. Trimming took 6 bases from V and 2 from J; bases not matched to a gene: 6. Written as DNA, the CDR3 is TGCAGCGTGAGACAGGGACTTAACACTGAAGCTTTCTTT. Translation: CSVRQGLNTEAFF.

The V and J genes are TRBV11-2 and TRBJ2-2; D call uncertain. Trimming shortened V by 0 bases and J by 2 bases, and 7 bases separated the two germline ends. The V gene's germline CDR1 is SGHAT and CDR2 FQNNGV. The CDR3 length is 15 residues. The CDR3 sequence is CASSLDRSNTGELFF. The CDR3, as DNA: TGTGCCAGCAGCTTAGACAGGTCTAACACCGGGGAGCTGTTTTTT.